Presented here are 8 T cell receptor beta chains from one specimen sequenced in a study of T cells in Graves' hyperthyroidism and ophthalmopathy. Regions amplified from RNA transcripts were the TCR beta CDR3 regions. In the first-round RT-PCR of the TCR CDR3, the HTBI primer set was used. MiXCR, applied by TCRdb to the multiplex PCR reads, yields one record per CDR3 protein. This sample carries a few hundred thousand distinct CDR3 sequences, 15% to 18% of them seen once, and the ten largest clones take under 8%. Sequencing was performed on blood. Receptor source: a woman aged 25 to 45 with Graves' hyperthyroidism.

At least ten counts were recorded for this clonotype. This chain joins TRBV3-1 and TRBJ2-2; D is uncertain. V was shortened by 4 bases and J by 5 bases, with 8 bases between the two germline ends. Germline V lookup: CDR1 LGHDT, CDR2 YNNKEL (reference sequence). This CDR3 is built from 13 residues. For the CDR3, the DNA is TGTGCCAGCAGCCCCCGTTCGACCGGGGAGCTGTTTTTT. It encodes CASSPRSTGELFF. Supplemented by reference TRBV3-1 and TRBJ2-2, the full variable domain reads DTAVSQTPKYLVTQMGNDKSIKCEQNLGHDTMYWYKQDSKKFLKIMFSYNNKELIINETVPNRFSPKSPDKAHLNLHINSLELGDSAVYFCASSPRSTGELFFGEGSRLTVL.

The chain carries TRBV6-2 or TRBV6-3 and TRBJ1-1; 8 bases agree with TRBD1. Germline values: CDR1 MNHEY, CDR2 SVGEGT. Losses at the gene ends were 0 bases for V and 3 bases for J; bases not matched to a gene: 6. The length of the CDR3 is 16 residues. The CDR3 DNA follows: TGTGCCAGCAGTTACTCCCAGGGGGCTGAGGACACTGAAGCTTTCTTT. It yields the protein CASSYSQGAEDTEAFF.

This clonotype was recorded a few times. The V call is TRBV6-1, the J call TRBJ2-7; D ambiguous. The germline V gene encodes CDR1 MNHNS and CDR2 SASEGT. The CDR3 runs 11 residues. Trimming removed 8 bases from V and 4 bases from J, with 9 bases in between. CDR3 coding DNA: TGTGCCAGCCACGACTTGTACGAGCAGTACTTC. This translates into CASHDLYEQYF.

Comment on this clonotype: One junction end disagrees with the germline gene, perhaps due to a read error. The chain combines TRBV6-1 with TRBJ1-1, with TRBD1 matching over 7 bases. The length of the CDR3 is 12 residues. The V gene's germline CDR1 is MNHNS and CDR2 SASEGT. CDR3 sequence: CASGTVNTEALF. CDR3 DNA sequence: TGTGCCAGCGGGACAGTGAACACTGAAGCTCTCTTT.

This clonotype was counted ten times or more. This chain links TRBV5-1 with TRBJ2-7; weak D call: TRBD2 (7 bases). Trimming took off 0 bases at V and 5 bases at J, with 15 bases between the two ends. This CDR3 comprises 15 residues. Per the germline V gene, CDR1 is SGHRS and CDR2 is YFSETQ. The CDR3 spells CASSLAGGGGDEQYF. In nucleotides, the CDR3 is TGCGCCAGCAGCTTGGCGGGGGGCGGAGGAGACGAGCAGTACTTC. The variable domain in full, completed from reference TRBV5-1 and TRBJ2-7, reads KAGVTQTPRYLIKTRGQQVTLSCSPISGHRSVSWYQQTPGQGLQFLFEYFSETQRNKGNFPGRFSGRQFSNSRSEMNVSTLELGDSALYLCASSLAGGGGDEQYFGPGTRLTVT.

This clonotype turned up a few times. This chain links TRBV5-1 with TRBJ2-5, with D possibly being TRBD1 (6 bases). V dropped 0 bases and J dropped 6 bases, with 12 bases sitting between them. The CDR3 length is 14 residues. Germline CDR1 is SGHRS and CDR2 is YFSETQ. CDR3 DNA: TGCGCCAGCAGCTTGGGGCAGGGGATAAAGACCCAGTACTTC. Amino acid sequence: CASSLGQGIKTQYF.

The CDR3 loop is CSVPRGARTDTQYF. In DNA, the CDR3 is TGCAGCGTACCTAGGGGGGCCCGCACAGATACGCAGTATTTT. The V gene is TRBV29-1, the J gene TRBJ2-3; D may match TRBD1 or TRBD2 (6 bases each). Looked up from germline, CDR1 is SQVTM and CDR2 is ANQGSEA. V was clipped by 6 bases and J by 1 base, with 14 bases between them. This CDR3 comprises 14 residues.

This rearrangement joins TRBV28 to TRBJ1-2; TRBD1 matches at 7 bases. Germline V CDR1 and CDR2: MDHEN, SYDVKM. With V trimmed by 6 bases and J by 8 bases, 9 bases remained unmatched. CDR3 size: 13 residues. Written as DNA, the CDR3 is TGTGCCAGCAGCTCCACAGGGGTTCAAGGCTACACCTTC. It yields the protein CASSSTGVQGYTF.